This T cell receptor beta chain is drawn from a study of T-cell reconstitution after alpha-beta-depleted transplantation in children. Findings and caveats of the study: Diversity of TCRbeta at day 60 was high in some patients, arising from surviving recipient T cells and thymic progenitors. Where alpha-beta T cells came from about two months after transplant was reportedly several hundred expanded graft clones. Newly generated T cells supplied most T-cell counts and diversity one year post-transplant.

Germline CDR1 and CDR2: SGHRS and YFSETQ. Trimming cost V 0 bases and J 8 bases, with 13 bases left between them. The CDR3 has 14 amino acids. In this sample, this clonotype turned up many times. No antigen is known for it. Unique molecular identifiers were incorporated during preparation of the TCRbeta library. TCRdb reprocessed the PCR reads with MiXCR, giving one entry per CDR3 protein. The table has around 100,000 distinct CDR3 sequences, about a tenth seen once. Specimen: PBMCs, collected before TCRalphabeta/CD19-depleted stem cell transplant. The gene calls are TRBV5-1 and TRBJ2-3; D is ambiguous. This TCR came from a boy aged 2-15 years with acute lymphoblastic leukemia, due to receive a stem cell transplant. The CDR3 DNA is TGCGCCAGCAGCTTGGGACTCCGCGTGGGTACGCAGTATTTT. This gives the protein CASSLGLRVGTQYF.